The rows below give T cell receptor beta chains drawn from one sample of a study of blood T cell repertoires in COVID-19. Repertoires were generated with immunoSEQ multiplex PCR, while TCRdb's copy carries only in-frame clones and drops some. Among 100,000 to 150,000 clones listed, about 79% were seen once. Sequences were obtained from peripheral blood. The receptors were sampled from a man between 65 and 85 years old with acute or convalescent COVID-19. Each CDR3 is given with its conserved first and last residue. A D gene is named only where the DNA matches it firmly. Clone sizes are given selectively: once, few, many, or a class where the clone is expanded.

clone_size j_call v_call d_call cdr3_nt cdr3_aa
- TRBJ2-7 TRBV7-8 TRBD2 TGTGCCAGCAGCTATAGCGGGACGACCTACGAGCAGTACTTC CASSYSGTTYEQYF
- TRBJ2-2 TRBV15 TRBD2 TGTGCCACCAGCAGATCTAGCGGGGGATGGACCGGGGAGCTGTTTTTT CATSRSSGGWTGELFF
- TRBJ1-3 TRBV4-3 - TGCGCCAGCAGCCAAGATGCGTTCTCTGGAAACACCATATATTTT CASSQDAFSGNTIYF
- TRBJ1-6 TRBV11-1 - TGTGCCAGCAGCGCCACAGGTCGCTCACCCCTCCACTTT CASSATGRSPLHF
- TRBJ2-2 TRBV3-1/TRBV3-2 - TGTGCCAGCAGCCCCCAAGTCGGGGTCGGGGAGCTGTTTTTT CASSPQVGVGELFF
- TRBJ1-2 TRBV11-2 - TGTGCCAGCAGCCTTCGGCGGGGCAACTATGGCTACACCTTC CASSLRRGNYGYTF
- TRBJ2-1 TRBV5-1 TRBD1 TGCGCCAGCAGCCCCGGACAGGGAACCTACAATGAGCAGTTCTTC CASSPGQGTYNEQFF
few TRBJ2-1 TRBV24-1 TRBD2 TGTGCCACCAGTGATTTGCAGCGCGGGGGGCAGTTCTTC CATSDLQRGGQFF
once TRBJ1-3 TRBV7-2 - TGTGCCAGCAGCTCCGCCCTTCCACAGGCTGGAAACACCATATATTTT CASSSALPQAGNTIYF
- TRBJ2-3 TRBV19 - TGTGCCAGTAGTTTTTGGCAGAGCACAGATACGCAGTATTTT CASSFWQSTDTQYF